This entry is about one T cell receptor beta chain. These data originate in a study of OX40 agonist ivuxolimab in advanced cancers. Turning to the study itself: Dose-escalation patients had hepatocellular carcinoma, melanoma, renal cell or head and neck cancer. Males comprised 75% to 90% of the group, whose mean age was around 62 years (range 23 to 79).

Generated by immunoSEQ multiplex PCR, the TCRdb table keeps only in-frame clones and is missing some. The sample lists 11,000 to 15,000 clones; about 90% were seen once. This TCR was sampled from an adult with an advanced solid tumor such as melanoma, head and neck, liver or kidney cancer. Sequences were derived from CD4+ or CD8+ T cells sorted from blood, sampled in a trial of the OX40 agonist ivuxolimab.

The CDR3 loop reads CASSISGMLTQPQHF. CDR3 DNA: TGTGCCAGTAGTATTTCGGGGATGCTCACTCAGCCCCAGCATTTT. This sequence joins TRBV19 and TRBJ1-5; no reliable D call. Trimming removed 3 bases from V and 6 bases from J, with 15 bases in between. The CDR3 has 15 amino acids. Germline CDR1 and CDR2: LNHDA and SQIVND (reference sequence).